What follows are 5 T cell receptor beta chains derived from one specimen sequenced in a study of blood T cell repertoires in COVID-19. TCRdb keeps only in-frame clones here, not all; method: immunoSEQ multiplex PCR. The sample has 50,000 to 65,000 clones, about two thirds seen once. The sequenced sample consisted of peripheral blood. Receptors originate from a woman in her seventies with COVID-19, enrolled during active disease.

The CDR3 region is CASSPGTGPSEQYF. Written as DNA, the CDR3 is TGTGCCAGCAGCCCCGGGACAGGGCCCTCCGAGCAGTACTTC. The V and J genes are TRBV5-4 and TRBJ2-7, with 9 bases identical to TRBD1. The CDR3 sequence is 14 residues long. Unmatched junction bases numbered 8, after V lost 4 bases and J lost 6 bases. From germline, CDR1 is SGHNT and CDR2 YYREEE (reference sequence). The variable domain in full, with the rest retrieved from reference TRBV5-4 and TRBJ2-7, is ETGVTQSPTHLIKTRGQQVTLRCSSQSGHNTVSWYQQALGQGPQFIFQYYREEENGRGNFPPRFSGLQFPNYSSELNVNALELDDSALYLCASSPGTGPSEQYFGPGTRLTVT.

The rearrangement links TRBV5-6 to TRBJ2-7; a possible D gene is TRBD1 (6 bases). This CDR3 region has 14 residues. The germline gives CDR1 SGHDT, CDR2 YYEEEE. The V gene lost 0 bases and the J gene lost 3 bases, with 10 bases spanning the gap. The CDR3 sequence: CASSLGRGLYEQYF. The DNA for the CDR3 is TGTGCCAGCAGCTTGGGCAGGGGCCTCTACGAGCAGTACTTC.

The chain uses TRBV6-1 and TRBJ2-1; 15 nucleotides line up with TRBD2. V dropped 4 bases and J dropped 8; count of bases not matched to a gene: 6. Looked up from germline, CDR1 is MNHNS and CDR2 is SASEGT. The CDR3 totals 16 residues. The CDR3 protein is CASSAGLAGGGDEQFF. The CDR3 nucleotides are TGTGCCAGCAGTGCGGGACTAGCGGGAGGCGGGGATGAGCAGTTCTTC.

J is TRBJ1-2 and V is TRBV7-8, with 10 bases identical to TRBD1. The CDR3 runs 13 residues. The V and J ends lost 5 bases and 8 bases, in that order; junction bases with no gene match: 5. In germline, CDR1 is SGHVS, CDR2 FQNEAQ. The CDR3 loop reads CASSPGQGGGYTF. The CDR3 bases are TGTGCCAGCAGCCCTGGACAGGGGGGCGGCTACACCTTC.

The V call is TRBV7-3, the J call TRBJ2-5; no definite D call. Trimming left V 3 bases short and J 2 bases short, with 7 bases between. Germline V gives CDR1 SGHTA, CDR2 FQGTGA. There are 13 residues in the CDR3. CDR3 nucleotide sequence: TGTGCCAGCAGCTTTTCCCGTCAAGAGACCCAGTACTTC. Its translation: CASSFSRQETQYF.